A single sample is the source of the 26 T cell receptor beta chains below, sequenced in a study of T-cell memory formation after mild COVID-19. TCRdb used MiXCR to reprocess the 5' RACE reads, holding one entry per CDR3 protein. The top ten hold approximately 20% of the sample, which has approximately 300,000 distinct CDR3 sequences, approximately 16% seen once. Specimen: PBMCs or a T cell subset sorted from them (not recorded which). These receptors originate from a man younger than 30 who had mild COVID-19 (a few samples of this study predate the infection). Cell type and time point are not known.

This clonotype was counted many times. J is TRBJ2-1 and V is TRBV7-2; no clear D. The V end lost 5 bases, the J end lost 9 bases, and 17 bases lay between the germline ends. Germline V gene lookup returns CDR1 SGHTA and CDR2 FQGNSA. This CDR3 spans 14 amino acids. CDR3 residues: CASSPEIVVREQFF. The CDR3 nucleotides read TGTGCCAGCAGCCCCGAAATAGTTGTTCGTGAGCAGTTCTTC. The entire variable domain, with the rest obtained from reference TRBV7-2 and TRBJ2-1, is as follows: GAGVSQSPSNKVTEKGKDVELRCDPISGHTALYWYRQSLGQGLEFLIYFQGNSAPDKSGLPSDRFSAERTGGSVSTLTIQRTQQEDSAVYLCASSPEIVVREQFFGPGTRLTVL.

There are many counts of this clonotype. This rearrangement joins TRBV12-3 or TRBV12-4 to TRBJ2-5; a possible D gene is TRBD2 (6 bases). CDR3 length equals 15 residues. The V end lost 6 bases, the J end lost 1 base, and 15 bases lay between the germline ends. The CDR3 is CASRLLAGSQETQYF. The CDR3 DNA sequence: TGTGCCAGCAGGCTACTGGCGGGGAGCCAAGAGACCCAGTACTTC.

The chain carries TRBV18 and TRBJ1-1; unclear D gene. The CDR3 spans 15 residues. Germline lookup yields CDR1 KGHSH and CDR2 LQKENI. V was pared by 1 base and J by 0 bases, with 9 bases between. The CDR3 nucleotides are TGTGCCAGCTCACCACGAGAGGGAATGAACACTGAAGCTTTCTTT. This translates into CASSPREGMNTEAFF.

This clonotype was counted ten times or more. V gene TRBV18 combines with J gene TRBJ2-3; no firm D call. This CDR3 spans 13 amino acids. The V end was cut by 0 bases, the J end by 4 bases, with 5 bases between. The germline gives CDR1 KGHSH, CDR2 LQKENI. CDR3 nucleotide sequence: TGTGCCAGCTCACCACCTTTCTCAGATACGCAGTATTTT. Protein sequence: CASSPPFSDTQYF.

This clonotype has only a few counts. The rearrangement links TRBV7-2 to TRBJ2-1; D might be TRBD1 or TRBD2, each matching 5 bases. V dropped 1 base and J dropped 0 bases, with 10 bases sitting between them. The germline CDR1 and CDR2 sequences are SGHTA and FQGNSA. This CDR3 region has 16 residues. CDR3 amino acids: CASSLVGTNSYNEQFF. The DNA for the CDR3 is TGTGCCAGCAGCTTAGTTGGGACGAACTCCTACAATGAGCAGTTCTTC.

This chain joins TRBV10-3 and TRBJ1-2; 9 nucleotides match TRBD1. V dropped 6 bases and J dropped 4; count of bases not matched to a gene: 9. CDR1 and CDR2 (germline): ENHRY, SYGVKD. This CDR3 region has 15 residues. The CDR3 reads CAIRITQGAGYGYTF. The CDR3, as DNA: TGTGCCATCAGAATAACACAGGGGGCAGGCTATGGCTACACCTTC.

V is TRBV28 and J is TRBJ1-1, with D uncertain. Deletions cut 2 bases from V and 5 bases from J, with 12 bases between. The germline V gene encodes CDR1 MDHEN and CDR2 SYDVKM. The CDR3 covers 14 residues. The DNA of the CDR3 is TGTGCCAGCAGTTTACGGAGGGAACAAACTGAAGCTTTCTTT. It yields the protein CASSLRREQTEAFF.

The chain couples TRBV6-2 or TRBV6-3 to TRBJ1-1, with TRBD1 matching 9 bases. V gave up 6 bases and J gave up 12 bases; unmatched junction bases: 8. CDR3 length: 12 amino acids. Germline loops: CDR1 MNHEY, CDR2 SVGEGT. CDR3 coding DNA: TGTGCCAGCAGCGAATCGGACAGGGGACCTTTCTTT. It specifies CASSESDRGPFF.

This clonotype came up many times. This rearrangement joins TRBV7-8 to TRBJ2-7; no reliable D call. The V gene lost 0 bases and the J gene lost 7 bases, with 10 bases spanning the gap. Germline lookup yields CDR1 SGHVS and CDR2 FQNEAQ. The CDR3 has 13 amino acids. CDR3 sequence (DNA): TGTGCCAGCAGCTTAGCGCAGAGGAAAGAGCAGTACTTC. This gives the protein CASSLAQRKEQYF. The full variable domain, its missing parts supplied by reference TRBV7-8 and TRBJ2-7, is GAGVSQSPRYKVAKRGQDVALRCDPISGHVSLFWYQQALGQGPEFLTYFQNEAQLDKSGLPSDRFFAERPEGSVSTLKIQRTQQEDSAVYLCASSLAQRKEQYFGPGTRLTVT.

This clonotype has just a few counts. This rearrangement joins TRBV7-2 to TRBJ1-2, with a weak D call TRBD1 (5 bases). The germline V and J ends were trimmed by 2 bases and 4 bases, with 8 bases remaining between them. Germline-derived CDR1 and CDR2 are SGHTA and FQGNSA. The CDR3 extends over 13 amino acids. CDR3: CASSLYQGYGYTF. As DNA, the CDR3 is TGTGCCAGCAGCTTATACCAGGGCTATGGCTACACCTTC.

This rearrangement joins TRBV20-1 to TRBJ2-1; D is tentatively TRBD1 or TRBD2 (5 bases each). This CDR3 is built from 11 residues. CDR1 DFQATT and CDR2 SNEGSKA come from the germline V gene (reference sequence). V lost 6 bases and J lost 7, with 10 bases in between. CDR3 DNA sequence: TGCAGTGCCCTCAGGGAGAATGAGCAGTTCTTC. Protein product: CSALRENEQFF.

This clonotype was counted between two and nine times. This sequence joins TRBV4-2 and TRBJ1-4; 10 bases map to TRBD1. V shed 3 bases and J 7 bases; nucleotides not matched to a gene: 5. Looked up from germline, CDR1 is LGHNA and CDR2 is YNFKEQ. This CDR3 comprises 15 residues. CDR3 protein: CASSQGTGEAEKLFF. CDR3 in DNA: TGTGCCAGCAGCCAGGGGACAGGGGAGGCTGAAAAACTGTTTTTT.

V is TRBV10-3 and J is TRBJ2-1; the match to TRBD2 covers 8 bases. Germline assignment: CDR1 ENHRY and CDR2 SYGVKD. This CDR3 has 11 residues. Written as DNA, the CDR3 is TGTGCGACCGGGGGGGCCGATGAGCAGTTCTTC. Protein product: CATGGADEQFF.

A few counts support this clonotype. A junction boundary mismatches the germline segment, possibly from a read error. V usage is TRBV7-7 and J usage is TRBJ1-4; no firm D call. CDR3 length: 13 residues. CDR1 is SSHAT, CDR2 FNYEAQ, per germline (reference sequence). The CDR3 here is CASSPTPGEKLFF. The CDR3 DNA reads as TGTGCTAGCAGCCCCACCCCGGGAGAAAAACTGTTTTTT.

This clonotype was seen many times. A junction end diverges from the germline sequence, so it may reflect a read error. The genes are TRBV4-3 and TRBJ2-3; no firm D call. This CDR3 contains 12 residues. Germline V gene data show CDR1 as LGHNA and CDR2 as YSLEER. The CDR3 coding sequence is TGTGCCAGCAGCCAAGTGGCAGATACGCAGTATTTT. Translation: CASSQVADTQYF.

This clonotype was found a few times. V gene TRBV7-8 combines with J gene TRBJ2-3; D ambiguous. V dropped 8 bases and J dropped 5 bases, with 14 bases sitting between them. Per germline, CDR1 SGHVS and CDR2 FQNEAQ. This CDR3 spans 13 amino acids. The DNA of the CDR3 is TGTGCCAGCGCGGCCCCGGGCAAAGATACGCAGTATTTT. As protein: CASAAPGKDTQYF.

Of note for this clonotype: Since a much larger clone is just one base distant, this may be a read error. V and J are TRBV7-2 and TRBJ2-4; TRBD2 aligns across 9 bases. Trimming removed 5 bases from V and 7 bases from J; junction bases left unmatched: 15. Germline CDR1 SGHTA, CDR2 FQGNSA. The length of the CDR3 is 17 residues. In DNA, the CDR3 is TGTGCCAGCAGCCACCGGCCTAGCGGGGCGGGGTTGAACATTCAGTACTTC. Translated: CASSHRPSGAGLNIQYF.

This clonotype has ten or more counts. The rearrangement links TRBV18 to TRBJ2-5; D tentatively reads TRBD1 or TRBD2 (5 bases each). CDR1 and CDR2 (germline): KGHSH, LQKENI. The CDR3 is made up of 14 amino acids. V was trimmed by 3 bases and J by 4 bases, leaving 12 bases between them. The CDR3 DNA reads TGTGCCAGCTCACCGCAGTGGGGGAGAGAGACCCAGTACTTC. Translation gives CASSPQWGRETQYF. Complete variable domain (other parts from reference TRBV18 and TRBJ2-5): NAGVMQNPRHLVRRRGQEARLRCSPMKGHSHVYWYRQLPEEGLKFMVYLQKENIIDESGMPKERFSAEFPKEGPSILRIQQVVRGDSAAYFCASSPQWGRETQYFGPGTRLLVL.

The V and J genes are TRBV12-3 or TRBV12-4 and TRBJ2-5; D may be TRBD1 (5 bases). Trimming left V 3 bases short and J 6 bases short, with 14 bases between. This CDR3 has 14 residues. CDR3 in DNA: TGTGCCAGCAGTTTCAGGCAGGGTCGAAAGACCCAGTACTTC. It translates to CASSFRQGRKTQYF.

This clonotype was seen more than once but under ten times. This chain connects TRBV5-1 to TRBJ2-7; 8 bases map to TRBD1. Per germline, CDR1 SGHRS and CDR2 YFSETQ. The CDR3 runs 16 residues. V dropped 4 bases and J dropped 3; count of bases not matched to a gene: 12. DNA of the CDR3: TGCGCCAGCAGCGGAGGTGGGACAGGTTCTTACTACGAGCAGTACGTC. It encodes CASSGGGTGSYYEQYV.

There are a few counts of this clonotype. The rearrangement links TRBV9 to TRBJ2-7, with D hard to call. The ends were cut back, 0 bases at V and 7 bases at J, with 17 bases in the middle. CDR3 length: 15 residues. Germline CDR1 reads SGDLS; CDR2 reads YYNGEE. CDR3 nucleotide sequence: TGTGCCAGCAGCGTAGATGGTGAGATCCCTAGGGAGCAGTACTTC. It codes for CASSVDGEIPREQYF.

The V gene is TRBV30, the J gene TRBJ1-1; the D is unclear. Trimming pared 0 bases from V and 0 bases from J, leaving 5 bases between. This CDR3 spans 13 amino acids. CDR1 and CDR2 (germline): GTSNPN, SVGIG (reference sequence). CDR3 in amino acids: CAWSVQMNTEAFF. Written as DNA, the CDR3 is TGTGCCTGGAGTGTACAGATGAACACTGAAGCTTTCTTT.

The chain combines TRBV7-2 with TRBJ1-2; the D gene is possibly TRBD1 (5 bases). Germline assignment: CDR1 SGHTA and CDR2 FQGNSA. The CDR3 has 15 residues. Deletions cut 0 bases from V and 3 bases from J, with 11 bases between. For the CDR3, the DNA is TGTGCCAGCAGCTTAGCGTATGGCAGGGACTATGGCTACACCTTC. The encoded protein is CASSLAYGRDYGYTF.

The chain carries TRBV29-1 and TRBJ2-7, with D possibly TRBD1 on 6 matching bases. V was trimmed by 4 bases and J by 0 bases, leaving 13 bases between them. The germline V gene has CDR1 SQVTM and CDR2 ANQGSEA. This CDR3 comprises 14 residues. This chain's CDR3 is CSVAGRGTSYEQYF. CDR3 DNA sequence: TGCAGCGTTGCTGGCAGGGGAACCTCCTACGAGCAGTACTTC.

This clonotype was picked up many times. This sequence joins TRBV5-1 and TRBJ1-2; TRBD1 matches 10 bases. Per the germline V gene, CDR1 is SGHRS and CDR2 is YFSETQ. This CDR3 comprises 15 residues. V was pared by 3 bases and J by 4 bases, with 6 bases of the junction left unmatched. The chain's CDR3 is CASSWTGGGTYGYTF. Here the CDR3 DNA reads TGCGCCAGCAGCTGGACAGGGGGTGGAACCTATGGCTACACCTTC. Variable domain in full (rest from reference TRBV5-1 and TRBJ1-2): KAGVTQTPRYLIKTRGQQVTLSCSPISGHRSVSWYQQTPGQGLQFLFEYFSETQRNKGNFPGRFSGRQFSNSRSEMNVSTLELGDSALYLCASSWTGGGTYGYTFGSGTRLTVV.

In nucleotides, the CDR3 is TGCGCCAGCAGCTCCCTTCGGACAGGGCTTAACACTGAAGCTTTCTTT. Amino acid sequence: CASSSLRTGLNTEAFF. The V and J genes are TRBV5-1 and TRBJ1-1; TRBD1 aligns across 8 bases. Trimming took 3 bases from V and 2 from J; bases not matched to a gene: 9. The CDR3 covers 16 residues. Germline assignment: CDR1 SGHRS and CDR2 YFSETQ.